Below, 20 T cell receptor beta chains from the same sample are listed, as sequenced in a study of regulatory T cells in long-lasting Graves disease. Sequencing libraries for TCR beta were prepared with iRepertoire HTBI primers and Arm-PCR of CDR3 regions. One entry per CDR3 protein, called by TCRdb with MiXCR from the multiplex PCR reads. The table shows about 500,000 distinct CDR3 sequences, with around 12% occurring only once. Indicated time point: newly diagnosed GD, antithyroid drugs for less than 3 months. RNA from PBMCs was the source of the TCR library. The same data also contributed to another study, on T cells in Graves' hyperthyroidism and ophthalmopathy.

The specimen comprised peripheral blood mononuclear cells (PBMCs), sampled at new diagnosis, from a patient treated with antithyroid drugs. The receptors stem from a woman between 25 and 40 years old with Graves disease.

With regard to this clonotype: Given a far larger clone just one base away, this is likely a sequencing read error. The chain links TRBV2 to TRBJ2-1, with TRBD2 matching 8 bases. The J call may be incorrect, as the DNA end agrees better with TRBJ2-3. CDR1 SNHLY and CDR2 FYNNEI come from the germline V gene. The CDR3 runs 15 residues. CDR3 sequence (DNA): TGTGCCAGCAATTTAGCGGGGAGGAGGGCAGATGCGCAGTATTTT. It translates to CASNLAGRRADAQYF.

This clonotype was counted at least ten times. V usage is TRBV2 and J usage is TRBJ1-1; D unresolved. Per germline, CDR1 SNHLY and CDR2 FYNNEI. The CDR3 sequence is 12 residues long. V dropped 6 bases and J dropped 2 bases, with 7 bases sitting between them. The CDR3 DNA follows: TGTGCCAGCAGCCGGGAAAACACTGAAGCTTTCTTT. Encoded protein: CASSRENTEAFF.

This clonotype was detected a few times. The chain employs TRBV4-1 and TRBJ1-4; 9 bases line up with TRBD1. Germline V lookup: CDR1 MGHRA, CDR2 YSYEKL. V shed 1 base and J 4 bases; nucleotides not matched to a gene: 4. There are 16 residues in the CDR3. CDR3 sequence (DNA): TGCGCCAGCAGCCAAGTTACAGGGGGCTATAATGAAAAACTGTTTTTT. It specifies CASSQVTGGYNEKLFF.

This clonotype was seen ten or more times. The gene calls are TRBV19 and TRBJ2-3; D possibly corresponds to TRBD2 (5 bases). V lost 7 bases and J 7 bases, leaving 21 bases between the germline ends. Per germline, CDR1 LNHDA and CDR2 SQIVND (reference sequence). The length of the CDR3 is 15 residues. CDR3 protein: CASNLGMGVGNTQYF. DNA of the CDR3: TGTGCCAGTAACCTTGGGATGGGAGTCGGAAATACGCAGTATTTT.

The V gene is TRBV2, the J gene TRBJ2-5; D perhaps matches TRBD2 (5 bases). The CDR3 is 11 residues long. Germline values: CDR1 SNHLY, CDR2 FYNNEI. V was trimmed by 8 bases and J by 5 bases, leaving 9 bases between them. CDR3 coding DNA: TGTGCCAGCGTGGGAGAGGAGACCCAGTACTTC. It is translated as CASVGEETQYF.

This clonotype was seen many times. The V call is TRBV25-1, the J call TRBJ2-1; perhaps TRBD2 as D (7 bases). The germline V gene encodes CDR1 MGHDK and CDR2 SYGVNS. The V end lost 2 bases, the J end lost 4 bases, and 15 bases lay between the germline ends. CDR3 size: 16 residues. CDR3 nucleotides: TGTGCCAGCAGTGAACCCCGCGGGGGCGCTTACAATGAGCAGTTCTTC. It is translated as CASSEPRGGAYNEQFF.

This clonotype was observed many times. V gene TRBV11-2 combines with J gene TRBJ1-3, with D hard to call. V was shortened by 6 bases and J by 0 bases, with 12 bases between the two germline ends. This CDR3 has 15 residues. Germline CDR1 SGHAT, CDR2 FQNNGV. CDR3 bases: TGTGCCAGCAGACCCGGGCCCATCTCTGGAAACACCATATATTTT. This translates into CASRPGPISGNTIYF.

This sequence joins TRBV4-2 and TRBJ1-2, with D maybe TRBD1 (5 bases). This CDR3 spans 15 amino acids. Trimming took off 0 bases at V and 2 bases at J, with 10 bases between the two ends. The germline V gene has CDR1 LGHNA and CDR2 YNFKEQ. CDR3 protein: CASSQDSRQNYGYTF. DNA of the CDR3: TGTGCCAGCAGCCAAGATTCGCGACAGAACTATGGCTACACCTTC.

This clonotype was counted many times. This chain uses TRBV6-1 with TRBJ1-1; maybe TRBD1 (6 bases). CDR1 and CDR2 (germline): MNHNS, SASEGT. The V gene lost 7 bases and the J gene lost 4 bases, with 16 bases spanning the gap. The CDR3 length is 14 residues. CDR3 sequence: CASIKSGGRTEAFF. The CDR3 nucleotides read TGTGCCAGCATCAAAAGCGGGGGGCGCACTGAAGCTTTCTTT.

About this clonotype: One base away lies a much larger clone, so this may be a sequencing read error. V gene TRBV12-5 combines with J gene TRBJ2-1; a weak D match, TRBD2 (6 bases). The CDR3 extends over 17 amino acids. Germline V gene data show CDR1 as LGHNT and CDR2 as FRNRAP. The CDR3 sequence is CASGLVVAGSSYNEQSF. The CDR3 DNA reads as TGTGCTAGTGGTTTGGTAGTGGCGGGATCCTCCTACAATGAGCAGTCCTTC.

The table lists this clonotype with many counts. The chain uses TRBV2 and TRBJ2-1, with unresolved D. There are 11 residues in the CDR3. Germline V gene sequence: CDR1 SNHLY, CDR2 FYNNEI. Trimming removed 8 bases at V and 9 bases at J, with 11 bases between. CDR3 loop: CASHGLVEQFF. The CDR3 coding sequence is TGTGCCAGCCACGGGTTAGTTGAGCAGTTCTTC.

This clonotype was observed at least ten times. The chain joins TRBV27 to TRBJ1-1; 7 bases are shared with TRBD1. Losses at the gene ends were 6 bases for V and 4 bases for J; bases not matched to a gene: 20. CDR1 and CDR2 (germline): MNHEY, SMNVEV (reference sequence). The CDR3 sequence is 18 residues long. CDR3: CASSRGLTQRGGGTEAFF. The DNA of the CDR3 is TGTGCCAGCAGCAGGGGGTTGACACAGCGGGGAGGTGGCACTGAAGCTTTCTTT.

This clonotype was recorded many times. This chain joins TRBV6-1 and TRBJ2-7; the D gene could be TRBD1 or TRBD2 (5 bases each). This CDR3 is built from 14 residues. V lost 7 bases, J lost 7 bases, and 20 bases lay in between. Germline V gene data show CDR1 as MNHNS and CDR2 as SASEGT. CDR3 protein: CASIRDQASREQYF. The CDR3 DNA sequence: TGTGCCAGCATCAGGGACCAGGCATCGAGAGAGCAGTACTTC.

Many counts were recorded for this clonotype. V gene TRBV19 combines with J gene TRBJ2-3; 12 bases map to TRBD2. V was pared by 7 bases and J by 1 base, with 12 bases of the junction left unmatched. Germline V gene sequence: CDR1 LNHDA, CDR2 SQIVND (reference sequence). This CDR3 contains 18 residues. The CDR3: CASTSRTSGTSGTDTQYF. The CDR3 DNA is TGTGCCAGTACTAGCCGGACTAGCGGGACAAGCGGCACAGATACGCAGTATTTT.

In this sample, this clonotype turned up many times. CDR3 sequence reads: CATSSSYNRGPETQYF. CDR3 DNA: TGTGCCACCAGCAGCTCCTATAACAGGGGACCCGAGACCCAGTACTTC. The J gene is TRBJ2-5, the V gene TRBV15; 7 bases are a match to TRBD1. Unmatched junction bases numbered 12, after V lost 3 bases and J lost 5 bases. From germline, CDR1 is LNHNV and CDR2 YYDKDF (reference sequence). The CDR3 length is 16 residues.

This clonotype has at least ten counts. This rearrangement joins TRBV28 to TRBJ1-2; D is perhaps TRBD1 (5 bases). Germline V gene lookup returns CDR1 MDHEN and CDR2 SYDVKM. The CDR3 extends over 15 amino acids. V was cut by 3 bases and J by 2 bases, with 13 bases left in between. In nucleotides, the CDR3 is TGTGCCAGCAGTTTTGGGGAGACAGACAACTATGGCTACACCTTC. Amino acids: CASSFGETDNYGYTF.

This clonotype was counted at least ten times. The V and J genes are TRBV7-2 and TRBJ1-4; D is uncertain. The CDR3 loop spans 14 amino acids. Per germline, CDR1 SGHTA and CDR2 FQGNSA. The germline V and J ends were trimmed by 7 bases and 8 bases, with 17 bases remaining between them. CDR3 loop: CASTLWGGGEKLFF. The CDR3 DNA is TGTGCCAGCACCCTTTGGGGTGGAGGGGAAAAACTGTTTTTT.

V gene TRBV6-1 combines with J gene TRBJ1-1, with D possibly being TRBD1 (5 bases). The V gene's germline CDR1 is MNHNS and CDR2 SASEGT. V shed 9 bases and J shed 2 bases, with 19 bases lying between them. There are 15 residues in the CDR3. The CDR3 nucleotides are TGTGCCAGTTGGATCTGGGGCACGAGTAACACTGAAGCTTTCTTT. This translates into CASWIWGTSNTEAFF.

This clonotype was counted at least ten times. The chain is built from TRBV28 and TRBJ2-7; no firm D call. Germline values: CDR1 MDHEN, CDR2 SYDVKM. The V end was cut by 5 bases, the J end by 4 bases, with 15 bases between. The CDR3 is 14 amino acids. CDR3 amino acids: CASSPFISAYEQYF. The CDR3 nucleotides read TGTGCCAGCAGTCCTTTTATATCTGCATACGAGCAGTACTTC.

The chain recombines TRBV10-3 with TRBJ1-6; D is unclear. There are 11 residues in the CDR3. V was cut by 3 bases and J by 14 bases, with 8 bases left in between. Germline V gene lookup returns CDR1 ENHRY and CDR2 SYGVKD. The CDR3 DNA is TGTGCCATCAGTGACTCCCGTACCCTCCACTTT. It codes for CAISDSRTLHF.